Listed here are 23 T cell receptor beta chains from one sample, sequenced in a study of blood T cell repertoires in COVID-19 (dated by TCRdb to about 2020). The receptor library was made with the immunoSEQ multiplex PCR assay. TCRdb re-hosts the immuneACCESS table, in-frame sequences only. Its copies lack some clones; in the studies checked, an unresolved V gene accounts for under half of them, and the cause for the rest is not known. The sample yields roughly 230,000 clones; around four fifths were counted once. 8.6% of the sample is held by the ten biggest clonotypes. Sample: peripheral blood. The source is a man aged 35 to 55 with active or convalescent COVID-19.

The gene calls are TRBV3-1 (or the pseudogene TRBV3-2) and TRBJ1-2, with TRBD1 matching over 7 bases. The CDR3 length is 14 residues. V was pared by 2 bases and J by 3 bases, with 3 bases of the junction left unmatched. Germline CDR1 LGHDT, CDR2 YNNKEL (reference sequence). The CDR3 sequence is CASSQMTGHYGYTF. CDR3 DNA: TGTGCCAGCAGCCAAATGACAGGGCACTATGGCTACACCTTC.

The rearrangement joins TRBV7-8 to TRBJ2-7; 10 bases are a match to TRBD2. This CDR3 contains 15 residues. CDR1 is SGHVS, CDR2 FQNEAQ, per germline. Germline trimming cut 1 base from V and 2 bases from J; bases unmatched to any gene: 2. The CDR3 here is CASSLGAGGAYEQYF. DNA of the CDR3: TGTGCCAGCAGCTTAGGAGCGGGGGGGGCCTACGAGCAGTACTTC.

The chain couples TRBV11-2 to TRBJ2-2, with TRBD2 matching over 10 bases. The CDR3 has 15 amino acids. Germline V gene lookup returns CDR1 SGHAT and CDR2 FQNNGV. J lost 6 bases, V lost 3 bases, and 4 bases had no gene match. The CDR3 bases are TGTGCCAGCAGCTTCGGTAGCGGGAGGTCCGGGGAGCTGTTTTTT. Its translation is CASSFGSGRSGELFF.

V is TRBV5-4 and J is TRBJ2-7, with a tentative D call TRBD1 (6 bases). The CDR3 runs 15 residues. Deletions cut 4 bases from V and 2 bases from J, with 16 bases between. From germline, CDR1 is SGHNT and CDR2 YYREEE (reference sequence). The CDR3 loop reads CASSIDRTATYEQYF. In DNA, the CDR3 is TGTGCCAGCAGCATAGACCGGACAGCCACCTACGAGCAGTACTTC.

The chain carries TRBV14 and TRBJ2-5, with D perhaps TRBD2 (6 bases). This CDR3 has 15 amino acids. With 2 bases removed from V and 9 bases from J, the gap between germline ends came to 19 bases. CDR1 and CDR2 (germline): SGHDN, FVKESK. The CDR3 DNA reads TGTGCCAGCAGCCAATGGACGGGCATCGAGCGGGCCCAGTACTTC. Protein: CASSQWTGIERAQYF.

CDR3 amino acids: CSVVPWTGGRHEQYF. The CDR3 DNA is TGCAGCGTTGTCCCTTGGACAGGAGGAAGGCACGAGCAGTACTTC. V usage is TRBV29-1 and J usage is TRBJ2-7; 7 bases align to TRBD1. There are 15 residues in the CDR3. J lost 5 bases, V lost 4 bases, and 14 bases had no gene match. Looked up from germline, CDR1 is SQVTM and CDR2 is ANQGSEA.

This clone was seen once. The V gene is TRBV2, the J gene TRBJ2-5; the match to TRBD1 covers 8 bases. Germline V lookup: CDR1 SNHLY, CDR2 FYNNEI. The CDR3 is 16 amino acids. V lost 4 bases and J lost 5; bases outside the gene matches: 12. For the CDR3, the DNA is TGTGCCAGCAGTGTCCGGGACAGGACCGACGGGGAGACCCAGTACTTC. It is translated as CASSVRDRTDGETQYF.

This rearrangement joins TRBV12-5 to TRBJ1-1; 7 bases map to TRBD1. This CDR3 region has 17 residues. Unmatched junction bases numbered 13, after V lost 5 bases and J lost 1 base. Looked up from germline, CDR1 is LGHNT and CDR2 is FRNRAP. The CDR3 DNA sequence: TGTGCTAGTGGTCCTGGGATAGAACAGGGGCGGAACACTGAAGCTTTCTTT. Translated: CASGPGIEQGRNTEAFF.

This clone was seen a few times. The gene calls are TRBV4-2 and TRBJ2-5; D ambiguous. Germline CDR1 LGHNA, CDR2 YNFKEQ. This CDR3 is 13 amino acids long. V lost 0 bases and J 0 bases, leaving 2 bases between the germline ends. The CDR3 sequence: CASSQDYQETQYF. DNA of the CDR3: TGTGCCAGCAGCCAAGACTACCAAGAGACCCAGTACTTC.

The chain links TRBV27 to TRBJ1-6, with D unclear. Trimming took 3 bases from V and 10 from J, leaving 10 bases between them. The germline gives CDR1 MNHEY, CDR2 SMNVEV (reference sequence). There are 13 residues in the CDR3. CDR3 sequence (DNA): TGTGCCAGCAGTTTCCAGGCACGGTCACCCCTCCACTTT. Translating it yields CASSFQARSPLHF.

This clone has only one observation. The CDR3 DNA sequence: TGTGCCGCAGGGCGGGGGGGCTTCACAGATACGCAGTATTTT. Its translation: CAAGRGGFTDTQYF. The chain couples TRBV7-9 to TRBJ2-3; 9 bases are shared with TRBD2. The CDR3 consists of 14 residues. Germline CDR1 SEHNR, CDR2 FQNEAQ (reference sequence). V gave up 11 bases and J gave up 2 bases; unmatched junction bases: 8.

The chain employs TRBV7-9 and TRBJ1-2; 9 bases align to TRBD1. Germline V gene lookup returns CDR1 SEHNR and CDR2 FQNEAQ (reference sequence). The CDR3 extends over 16 amino acids. Unmatched junction bases numbered 7, after V lost 4 bases and J lost 1 base. CDR3 loop: CASSSNPGQGNYGYTF. The CDR3 DNA sequence: TGTGCCAGCAGCTCCAATCCGGGACAGGGTAACTATGGCTACACCTTC.

The J gene is TRBJ2-1, the V gene TRBV5-1; 11 bases align to TRBD2. The germline V gene encodes CDR1 SGHRS and CDR2 YFSETQ. J gave up 7 bases and V 4 bases, and 10 bases lay outside the gene matches. CDR3 size: 16 residues. CDR3 region: CASSVTSGSGLNEQFF. The DNA for the CDR3 is TGCGCCAGCAGCGTTACTAGCGGGAGCGGGTTGAATGAGCAGTTCTTC.

V and J are TRBV10-3 and TRBJ2-1; 13 bases map to TRBD2. Trimming at V came to 7 bases and at J to 2 bases, leaving 5 bases not matched to a gene. The CDR3 is made up of 16 amino acids. Germline CDR1 reads ENHRY; CDR2 reads SYGVKD. The chain's CDR3 is CAITLTSGRAYNEQFF. The CDR3 region has the DNA TGTGCCATCACCCTCACTAGCGGGAGGGCCTACAATGAGCAGTTCTTC.

The chain combines TRBV7-9 with TRBJ2-5, with D possibly being TRBD2 (6 bases). Looked up from germline, CDR1 is SEHNR and CDR2 is FQNEAQ (reference sequence). The CDR3 is 16 amino acids. V shed 5 bases and J shed 2 bases, with 18 bases lying between them. CDR3 in amino acids: CASSTWGTPPQETQYF. The CDR3 DNA reads TGTGCCAGCAGCACATGGGGGACTCCTCCTCAAGAGACCCAGTACTTC.

V gene TRBV28 combines with J gene TRBJ2-7; D perhaps matches TRBD1 (6 bases). Trimming stripped 3 bases from V and 5 bases from J, with 11 bases between. CDR1 and CDR2 (germline): MDHEN, SYDVKM. The length of the CDR3 is 13 residues. The chain's CDR3 is CASSLGRGHEQYF. The DNA of the CDR3 is TGTGCCAGCAGTTTGGGCAGGGGCCACGAGCAGTACTTC.

The chain has TRBV5-5 and TRBJ1-1; perhaps TRBD1 as D (5 bases). CDR3 length: 15 residues. The germline CDR1 and CDR2 sequences are SGHKS and YYEKEE (reference sequence). V lost 3 bases and J 1 base, leaving 13 bases between the germline ends. DNA for the CDR3: TGTGCCAGCAGCTCCCTCAGGGTCCCGAACACTGAAGCTTTCTTT. Its translation is CASSSLRVPNTEAFF.

A single count supports this clone. This chain joins TRBV11-3 and TRBJ2-1, with 9 bases that match TRBD1. This CDR3 contains 16 residues. CDR1 is SGHNT and CDR2 is YENEEA in the germline V gene. Trimming cost V 1 base and J 6 bases; bases outside gene matches: 7. CDR3 residues: CASSLGIGTGFNEQFF. The CDR3 region has the DNA TGTGCCAGCAGCTTAGGAATAGGGACAGGGTTCAATGAGCAGTTCTTC.

This sequence joins TRBV5-6 and TRBJ1-2; maybe TRBD1 (5 bases). Germline V gives CDR1 SGHDT, CDR2 YYEEEE. The CDR3 sequence is 13 residues long. V was pared by 4 bases and J by 8 bases, with 15 bases between. As DNA, the CDR3 is TGTGCCAGCAGCCGGGTGGAGGGGAGCGGCTACACCTTC. This encodes CASSRVEGSGYTF.

The chain combines TRBV5-1 with TRBJ2-1, with 12 bases aligning to TRBD2. With V trimmed by 2 bases and J by 7 bases, 4 bases remained unmatched. Germline CDR1 is SGHRS and CDR2 is YFSETQ. CDR3 length: 15 residues. CDR3 nucleotide sequence: TGCGCCAGCAGCTTCGGGACTAGCGGGCTAAATGAGCAGTTCTTC. Translated: CASSFGTSGLNEQFF. Full variable domain (outside the CDR3, taken from reference TRBV5-1 and TRBJ2-1): KAGVTQTPRYLIKTRGQQVTLSCSPISGHRSVSWYQQTPGQGLQFLFEYFSETQRNKGNFPGRFSGRQFSNSRSEMNVSTLELGDSALYLCASSFGTSGLNEQFFGPGTRLTVL.

This chain connects TRBV6-6 to TRBJ1-4; D uncertain. The V and J ends lost 11 bases and 6 bases respectively, with 16 bases between them. This CDR3 is built from 13 residues. CDR1 and CDR2 (germline): MNHNY, SVGAGI (reference sequence). The CDR3 spells CAGRTSRDEKLFF. The CDR3 DNA reads as TGTGCCGGGCGGACTTCCCGGGATGAAAAACTGTTTTTT.

The V call is TRBV6-5, the J call TRBJ1-5; a possible D gene is TRBD1 (5 bases). The CDR3 extends over 14 amino acids. Germline V CDR1 and CDR2: MNHEY, SVGAGI. V shed 6 bases and J shed 4 bases, with 13 bases lying between them. CDR3 nucleotides: TGTGCCAGCAGCCGTAATAGGGGAAATCAGCCCCAGCATTTT. This encodes CASSRNRGNQPQHF.

The genes are TRBV19 and TRBJ1-5, with a possible D match to TRBD1 (5 bases). The V gene's germline CDR1 is LNHDA and CDR2 SQIVND (reference sequence). This CDR3 has 16 amino acids. Trimming removed 2 bases from V and 5 bases from J, with 16 bases in between. This CDR3 is CASSILPGLTHQPQHF. The DNA for the CDR3 is TGTGCCAGTAGTATACTCCCGGGACTCACACATCAGCCCCAGCATTTT. The full variable domain, with the rest looked up from reference TRBV19 and TRBJ1-5, is DGGITQSPKYLFRKEGQNVTLSCEQNLNHDAMYWYRQDPGQGLRLIYYSQIVNDFQKGDIAEGYSVSREKKESFPLTVTSAQKNPTAFYLCASSILPGLTHQPQHFGDGTRLSIL.